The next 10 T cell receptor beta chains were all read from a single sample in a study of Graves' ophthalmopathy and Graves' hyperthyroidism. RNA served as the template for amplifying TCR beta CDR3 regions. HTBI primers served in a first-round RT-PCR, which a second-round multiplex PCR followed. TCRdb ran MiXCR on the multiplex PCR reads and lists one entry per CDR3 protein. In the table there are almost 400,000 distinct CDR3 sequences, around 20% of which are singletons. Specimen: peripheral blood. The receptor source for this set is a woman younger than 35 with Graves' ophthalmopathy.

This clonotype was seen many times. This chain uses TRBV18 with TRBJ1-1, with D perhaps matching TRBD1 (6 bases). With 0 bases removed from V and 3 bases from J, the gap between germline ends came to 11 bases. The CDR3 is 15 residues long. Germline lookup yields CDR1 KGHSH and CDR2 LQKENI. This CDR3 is CASSPPGGRDTEAFF. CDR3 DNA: TGTGCCAGCTCACCACCGGGGGGGCGCGACACTGAAGCTTTCTTT.

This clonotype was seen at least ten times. Written as DNA, the CDR3 is TGTGCCAGCAGGCAGGGTTTTGGCAATCAGCCCCAGCATTTT. It yields the protein CASRQGFGNQPQHF. The genes are TRBV6-1 and TRBJ1-5, with TRBD1 as a possible D gene (5 bases). Looked up from germline, CDR1 is MNHNS and CDR2 is SASEGT. V shed 6 bases and J shed 2 bases, with 11 bases lying between them. The CDR3 length is 14 residues.

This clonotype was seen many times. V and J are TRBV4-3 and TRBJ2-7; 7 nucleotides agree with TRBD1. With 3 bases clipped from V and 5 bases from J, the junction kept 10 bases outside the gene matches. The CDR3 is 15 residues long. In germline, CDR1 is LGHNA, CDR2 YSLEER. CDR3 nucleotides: TGCGCCAGCAGCCAGGCTGACAGGGTGAGAGACGAGCAGTACTTC. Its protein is CASSQADRVRDEQYF.

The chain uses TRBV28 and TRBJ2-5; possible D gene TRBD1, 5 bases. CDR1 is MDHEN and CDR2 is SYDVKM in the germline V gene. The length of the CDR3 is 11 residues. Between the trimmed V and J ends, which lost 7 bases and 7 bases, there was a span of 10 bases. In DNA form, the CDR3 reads TGTGCCAGCAAGGGGTTCCGGACCCAGTACTTC. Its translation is CASKGFRTQYF.

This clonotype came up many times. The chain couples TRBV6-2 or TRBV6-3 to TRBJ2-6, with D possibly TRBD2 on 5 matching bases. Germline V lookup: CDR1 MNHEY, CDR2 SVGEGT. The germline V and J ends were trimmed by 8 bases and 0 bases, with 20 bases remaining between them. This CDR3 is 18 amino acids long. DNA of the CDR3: TGTGCCAGCCGCCTGAGGGCGGCCCCTATCTCTGGGGCCAACGTCCTGACTTTC. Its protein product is CASRLRAAPISGANVLTF.

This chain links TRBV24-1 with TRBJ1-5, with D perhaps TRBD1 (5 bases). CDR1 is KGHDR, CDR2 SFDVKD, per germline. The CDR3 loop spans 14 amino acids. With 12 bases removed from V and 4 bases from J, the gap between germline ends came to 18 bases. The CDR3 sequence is CAWNPAGGNQPQHF. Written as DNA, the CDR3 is TGTGCCTGGAACCCGGCGGGGGGAAATCAGCCCCAGCATTTT.

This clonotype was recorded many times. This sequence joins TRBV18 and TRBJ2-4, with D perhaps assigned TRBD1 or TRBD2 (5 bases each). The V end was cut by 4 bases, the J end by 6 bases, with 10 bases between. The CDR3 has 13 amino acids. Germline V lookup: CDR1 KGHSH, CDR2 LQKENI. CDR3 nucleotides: TGTGCCAGCTCACTAGGGGACGGAAACATTCAGTACTTC. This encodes CASSLGDGNIQYF.

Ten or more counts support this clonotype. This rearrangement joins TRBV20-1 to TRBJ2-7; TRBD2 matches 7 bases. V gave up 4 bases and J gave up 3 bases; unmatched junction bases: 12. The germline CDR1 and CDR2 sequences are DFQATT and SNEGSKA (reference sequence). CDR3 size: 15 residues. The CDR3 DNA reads TGCAGTGCTACCCCCACTAGCGCACCCGACTACGAGCAGTACTTC. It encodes CSATPTSAPDYEQYF.

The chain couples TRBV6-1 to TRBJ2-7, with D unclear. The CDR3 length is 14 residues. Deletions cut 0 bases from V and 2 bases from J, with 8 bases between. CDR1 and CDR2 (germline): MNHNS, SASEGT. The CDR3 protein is CASSEADLTYEQYF. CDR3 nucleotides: TGTGCCAGCAGTGAAGCGGACCTTACCTACGAGCAGTACTTC.

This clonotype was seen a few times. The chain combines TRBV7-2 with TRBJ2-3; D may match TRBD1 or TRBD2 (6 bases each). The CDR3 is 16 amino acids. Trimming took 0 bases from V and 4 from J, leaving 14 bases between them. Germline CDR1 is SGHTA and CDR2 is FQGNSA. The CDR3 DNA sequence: TGTGCCAGCAGCTTAGCCGTCAAGGGGGGCGCAGATACGCAGTATTTT. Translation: CASSLAVKGGADTQYF.